The rows below give T cell receptor beta chains drawn from one sample of a study of beta chain features in type 1 diabetes. The method was immunoSEQ multiplex PCR; TCRdb's version includes in-frame clones alone and lacks a portion of them. Among about 370,000 clones listed, 9.6% were seen once. What was sequenced was central memory CD4+ T cells from blood. These receptors originate from a man aged 30-40 years with type 1 diabetes. CDR3s include the opening cysteine and the closing phenylalanine or tryptophan. D genes are given only for firm matches. Clone size, where shown, is once, few, many, or a class for clones that have expanded.

clone_size: few
d_call: .
j_call: TRBJ1-1
v_call: TRBV18
cdr3_nt: TGTGCCAGCTCACCTTCAGCCGGGATGATGAACGAAGCTTTCTTT
cdr3_aa: CASSPSAGMMNEAFF

clone_size: few
d_call: .
j_call: TRBJ2-1
v_call: TRBV7-2
cdr3_nt: TGTGCCAGCAGCTTAGATCAAGGCGGCTCAAGCTCCTACAATGAGCAGTTCTTC
cdr3_aa: CASSLDQGGSSSYNEQFF

clone_size: .
d_call: .
j_call: TRBJ2-2
v_call: TRBV19
cdr3_nt: TGTGCCAGTAGTCGGGTCAACACCGGGGAGCTGTTTTTT
cdr3_aa: CASSRVNTGELFF

clone_size: .
d_call: .
j_call: TRBJ1-5
v_call: TRBV27
cdr3_nt: TGTGCCAGCAGAAGTGAGAGTAATCAGCCCCAGCATTTT
cdr3_aa: CASRSESNQPQHF

clone_size: few
d_call: .
j_call: TRBJ2-7
v_call: TRBV11-2
cdr3_nt: TGTGCCAGCAGCCCAGACATCAACGAGCAGTACTTC
cdr3_aa: CASSPDINEQYF

clone_size: once
d_call: TRBD1
j_call: TRBJ1-2
v_call: TRBV6-1
cdr3_nt: TGTGCCAGCAGAAGACAGGGAACCGACTATGGCTACACCTTC
cdr3_aa: CASRRQGTDYGYTF

clone_size: few
d_call: TRBD1
j_call: TRBJ1-6
v_call: TRBV18
cdr3_nt: TGTGCCAGCTCACGCTCGACAGGGCCGAGCTCCTATAATTCACCCCTCCACTTT
cdr3_aa: CASSRSTGPSSYNSPLHF

clone_size: many
d_call: TRBD1
j_call: TRBJ2-3
v_call: TRBV6-5
cdr3_nt: TGTGCCAGCACCCAGGGGGTAACGCAGTATTTT
cdr3_aa: CASTQGVTQYF

clone_size: .
d_call: .
j_call: TRBJ2-1
v_call: TRBV27
cdr3_nt: TGTGCGAGCATCTCGCGCAAGGGCTCCTACAATGAGCAGTTCTTC
cdr3_aa: CASISRKGSYNEQFF

clone_size: .
d_call: TRBD2
j_call: TRBJ2-7
v_call: TRBV2
cdr3_nt: TGTGCCAGCCGCCGAACCGGGACTAGCGACGAGCAGTACTTC
cdr3_aa: CASRRTGTSDEQYF

clone_size: .
d_call: TRBD2
j_call: TRBJ2-5
v_call: TRBV7-9
cdr3_nt: TGTGCCAGCAGCTTAGGAGGCGGGAGGGCCCTGGAGACCCAGTACTTC
cdr3_aa: CASSLGGGRALETQYF

clone_size: few
d_call: TRBD2
j_call: TRBJ2-1
v_call: TRBV10-3
cdr3_nt: TGTGCCATCAGTGACTTCGGGACTAGCGGGAGTAGAAATGAGCAGTTCTTC
cdr3_aa: CAISDFGTSGSRNEQFF

clone_size: .
d_call: .
j_call: TRBJ1-4
v_call: TRBV5-1
cdr3_nt: TGCGCCAGCAGCTCCCTTGCAACTAATGAAAAACTGTTTTTT
cdr3_aa: CASSSLATNEKLFF

clone_size: few
d_call: .
j_call: TRBJ2-1
v_call: TRBV6-5
cdr3_nt: TGTGCCAGCAGTTACGTGGGGAGAGGTGTCAATGAGCAGTTCTTC
cdr3_aa: CASSYVGRGVNEQFF

clone_size: few
d_call: TRBD2
j_call: TRBJ2-2
v_call: TRBV5-1
cdr3_nt: TGCGCCAACCAATGGGGGAGCGGGAGAAGAACCGGGGAGCTGTTTTTT
cdr3_aa: CANQWGSGRRTGELFF

clone_size: .
d_call: .
j_call: TRBJ2-3
v_call: TRBV5-8
cdr3_nt: TGTGCCAGCAGCTTGTATGGCACAGATACGCAGTATTTT
cdr3_aa: CASSLYGTDTQYF

clone_size: .
d_call: TRBD1
j_call: TRBJ2-1
v_call: TRBV19
cdr3_nt: TGTGCCAGTAGTGACCCCGGGACAGGGGATGTGGCCTACAATGAGCAGTTCTTC
cdr3_aa: CASSDPGTGDVAYNEQFF

clone_size: few
d_call: .
j_call: TRBJ2-6
v_call: TRBV4-1
cdr3_nt: TGCGCCAGCAGCCACGCCGGGACGGCCTCTGGGGCCAACGTCCTGACTTTC
cdr3_aa: CASSHAGTASGANVLTF

clone_size: few
d_call: TRBD1
j_call: TRBJ1-5
v_call: TRBV11-2
cdr3_nt: TGTGCCAGCACCTCAGGACAGGGGCGTCAGCCCCAGCATTTT
cdr3_aa: CASTSGQGRQPQHF

clone_size: few
d_call: TRBD1
j_call: TRBJ2-7
v_call: TRBV7-7
cdr3_nt: TGTGCCAGCAGCCTGGGACAGGGGGACGAGCAGTACTTC
cdr3_aa: CASSLGQGDEQYF

clone_size: .
d_call: TRBD2
j_call: TRBJ2-1
v_call: TRBV5-1
cdr3_nt: TGCGCCAGCAGCTTGGCGGCTAGCGGGGCCTACAATGAGCAGTTCTTC
cdr3_aa: CASSLAASGAYNEQFF

clone_size: .
d_call: TRBD1
j_call: TRBJ2-7
v_call: TRBV7-2
cdr3_nt: TGTGCCAGCAGCTTAGCGGTTGGACAGGTCTCCGAGCAGTACTTC
cdr3_aa: CASSLAVGQVSEQYF

clone_size: .
d_call: TRBD1
j_call: TRBJ1-2
v_call: TRBV28
cdr3_nt: TGTGCCAGCAGTGAACAGGGGGCTGTAGGCTATGGCTACACCTTC
cdr3_aa: CASSEQGAVGYGYTF

clone_size: .
d_call: TRBD2
j_call: TRBJ2-1
v_call: TRBV4-3
cdr3_nt: TGCGCCAGCAGCTTTTCTAGCGGGAGGTTTAGTGAGCAGTTCTTC
cdr3_aa: CASSFSSGRFSEQFF

clone_size: few
d_call: TRBD2
j_call: TRBJ2-3
v_call: TRBV19
cdr3_nt: TGTGCCAGTAGTCCCTCGGGACTAGCGGGGACAGATACGCAGTATTTT
cdr3_aa: CASSPSGLAGTDTQYF

clone_size: .
d_call: .
j_call: TRBJ2-1
v_call: TRBV19
cdr3_nt: TGTGCCAGTAGTATGCCTGCGGGGGCTGAGGGGAATGAGCAGTTCTTC
cdr3_aa: CASSMPAGAEGNEQFF

clone_size: .
d_call: .
j_call: TRBJ1-2
v_call: TRBV28
cdr3_nt: TGTGCCAGCAGACCCGGGACCTCCGAGGCCTATGGCTACACCTTC
cdr3_aa: CASRPGTSEAYGYTF

clone_size: .
d_call: TRBD1
j_call: TRBJ2-7
v_call: TRBV29-1
cdr3_nt: TGCAGCGTTGAGGAGGACAGGGGCTACGAGCAGTACTTC
cdr3_aa: CSVEEDRGYEQYF

clone_size: few
d_call: .
j_call: TRBJ1-2
v_call: TRBV9
cdr3_nt: TGTGCCAGCAGCCCGCCCCTATTCCTATATGGCTACACCTTC
cdr3_aa: CASSPPLFLYGYTF

clone_size: .
d_call: .
j_call: TRBJ2-1
v_call: TRBV18
cdr3_nt: TGTGCCAGCTCACCGCAAGCGGGTCAATTTGATGAGCAGTTCTTC
cdr3_aa: CASSPQAGQFDEQFF

clone_size: .
d_call: TRBD1
j_call: TRBJ2-7
v_call: TRBV28
cdr3_nt: TGTGCCAGCAGTTCGACAGGGGGGACCTACGAGCAGTACTTC
cdr3_aa: CASSSTGGTYEQYF

clone_size: few
d_call: TRBD1
j_call: TRBJ2-7
v_call: TRBV2
cdr3_nt: TGTGCCAGCAGCCTTGAGGGGACAGGGGTCTACGAGCAGTACTTC
cdr3_aa: CASSLEGTGVYEQYF

clone_size: .
d_call: .
j_call: TRBJ1-5
v_call: TRBV28
cdr3_nt: TGTGCCAGCGGGGGTGGGACGAAGAATCAGCCCCAGCATTTT
cdr3_aa: CASGGGTKNQPQHF

clone_size: few
d_call: TRBD1
j_call: TRBJ2-5
v_call: TRBV5-6
cdr3_nt: TGTGCCAGCAGCTTACAGGGGACAGAAGAGACCCAGTACTTC
cdr3_aa: CASSLQGTEETQYF

clone_size: few
d_call: .
j_call: TRBJ2-5
v_call: TRBV7-2
cdr3_nt: TGTGCCAGCAGCTCTCGAACTGGGGGGACATCTAGCCAAGAGACCCAGTACTTC
cdr3_aa: CASSSRTGGTSSQETQYF

clone_size: .
d_call: TRBD1
j_call: TRBJ2-1
v_call: TRBV27
cdr3_nt: TGTGCCAGCAGTTTCAGAGGGACAGGGGGTGGTCAGTTCTTC
cdr3_aa: CASSFRGTGGGQFF

clone_size: few
d_call: .
j_call: TRBJ2-5
v_call: TRBV28
cdr3_nt: TGTGCCAGCAGCCCAGGGATTCGACAAGAGACCCAGTACTTC
cdr3_aa: CASSPGIRQETQYF

clone_size: .
d_call: .
j_call: TRBJ1-1
v_call: TRBV19
cdr3_nt: TGTGCCAGTAGCGTAGGACAGCCTAGTGAAGCTTTCTTT
cdr3_aa: CASSVGQPSEAFF

clone_size: few
d_call: .
j_call: TRBJ1-1
v_call: TRBV9
cdr3_nt: TGTGCCAGCAGCGTAGAGCCCACGAACACTGAAGCTTTCTTT
cdr3_aa: CASSVEPTNTEAFF

clone_size: .
d_call: TRBD2
j_call: TRBJ2-7
v_call: TRBV19
cdr3_nt: TGTGCCAGTAGTAGGGGACTAGCGGCCTACGAGCAGTACTTC
cdr3_aa: CASSRGLAAYEQYF

clone_size: .
d_call: TRBD1
j_call: TRBJ1-1
v_call: TRBV7-2
cdr3_nt: TGTGCCAGCAGCCTACAGACAGGGGCTGAAGCTTTCTTT
cdr3_aa: CASSLQTGAEAFF

clone_size: .
d_call: .
j_call: TRBJ2-5
v_call: TRBV9
cdr3_nt: TGTGCCAGCAGCTTAGTAGGGACGGAGACCCAGTACTTC
cdr3_aa: CASSLVGTETQYF

clone_size: few
d_call: TRBD1
j_call: TRBJ1-1
v_call: TRBV7-2
cdr3_nt: TGTGCCAGCAGCACCATGACAGGGAAAGCTTTCTTT
cdr3_aa: CASSTMTGKAFF

clone_size: many
d_call: .
j_call: TRBJ2-7
v_call: TRBV9
cdr3_nt: TGTGCCAGCAGCGTAGACGGAAGACAGAGCTACGAGCAGTACTTC
cdr3_aa: CASSVDGRQSYEQYF

clone_size: few
d_call: .
j_call: TRBJ2-6
v_call: TRBV6-5
cdr3_nt: TGTGCCAGCAGTTACCAGGACAGCCGGTCGGCCAACGTCCTGACTTTC
cdr3_aa: CASSYQDSRSANVLTF

clone_size: few
d_call: .
j_call: TRBJ2-1
v_call: TRBV5-1
cdr3_nt: TGCGCCAGCAGCTTGGCTCTCAATGAGCAGTTCTTC
cdr3_aa: CASSLALNEQFF

clone_size: few
d_call: .
j_call: TRBJ1-1
v_call: TRBV7-2
cdr3_nt: TGTGCCAGCAGCCCACGGGCGGTCAGAGACACTGAAGCTTTCTTT
cdr3_aa: CASSPRAVRDTEAFF

clone_size: .
d_call: .
j_call: TRBJ2-7
v_call: TRBV7-7
cdr3_nt: TGTGCTAGCAGCTCAAAGGAGGGGGCCTACGAGCAGTACTTC
cdr3_aa: CASSSKEGAYEQYF

clone_size: few
d_call: TRBD1
j_call: TRBJ2-3
v_call: TRBV6-1
cdr3_nt: TGTGCCAGCAGTGGACAGGGACGAGGGCAGGGGTATACGCAGTATTTT
cdr3_aa: CASSGQGRGQGYTQYF

clone_size: few
d_call: .
j_call: TRBJ2-7
v_call: TRBV4-3
cdr3_nt: TGCGCCAGCAGCCAAGAATCAGGCTACGAGCAGTACTTC
cdr3_aa: CASSQESGYEQYF

clone_size: .
d_call: TRBD2
j_call: TRBJ2-1
v_call: TRBV5-1
cdr3_nt: TGCGCCAGCAGCTACCTAGCGGGAGATAAAGGTGAGCAGTTCTTC
cdr3_aa: CASSYLAGDKGEQFF